The entry below gives a single T cell receptor beta chain sequence along with its context. The antigen remains unidentified. This sample is part of a study of cytomegalovirus exposure and HLA in healthy donors. Study observations and caveats: Researchers reported in a later analysis that a missense DCLRE1C variant was tied to TCR beta V- and J-gene trimming.

The PCR ran on 60 Vbeta and 13 Jbeta primers. Profiled with immunoSEQ multiplex PCR; TCRdb holds only in-frame clones, not every one. The sample lists more than 150,000 clones; roughly 84% were seen once. V lost 0 bases to trimming and J lost 0 bases, with 16 bases between them. The CDR3 totals 19 residues. Germline V CDR1 and CDR2: SGHRS, YFSETQ. Sequencing input: PBMCs. The sequence came from a girl under three years old in good health and CMV-seronegative. V and J are TRBV5-1 and TRBJ2-6, with a possible D match to TRBD1 (7 bases). The CDR3 here is CASSLETGRFHSGANVLTF. The CDR3 bases are TGCGCCAGCAGCTTGGAGACAGGGAGGTTCCACTCTGGGGCCAACGTCCTGACTTTC.